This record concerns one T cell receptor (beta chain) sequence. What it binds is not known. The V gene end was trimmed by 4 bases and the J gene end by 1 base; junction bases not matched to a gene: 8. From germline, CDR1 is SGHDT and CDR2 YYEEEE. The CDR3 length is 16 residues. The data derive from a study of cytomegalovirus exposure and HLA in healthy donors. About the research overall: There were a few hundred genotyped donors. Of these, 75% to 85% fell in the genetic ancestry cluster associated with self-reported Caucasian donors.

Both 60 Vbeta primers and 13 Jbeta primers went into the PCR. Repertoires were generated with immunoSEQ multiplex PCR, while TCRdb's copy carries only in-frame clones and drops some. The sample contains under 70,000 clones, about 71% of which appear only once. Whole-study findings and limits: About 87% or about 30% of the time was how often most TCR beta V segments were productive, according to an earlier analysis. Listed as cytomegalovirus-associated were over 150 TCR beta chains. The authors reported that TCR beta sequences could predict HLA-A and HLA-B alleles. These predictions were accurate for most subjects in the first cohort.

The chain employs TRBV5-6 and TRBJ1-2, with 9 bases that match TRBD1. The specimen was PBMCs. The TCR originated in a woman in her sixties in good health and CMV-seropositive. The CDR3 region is CASSQDRGSNNYGYTF. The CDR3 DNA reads TGTGCCAGCAGCCAAGACAGGGGGTCCAATAACTATGGCTACACCTTC. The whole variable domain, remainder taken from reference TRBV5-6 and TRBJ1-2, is DAGVTQSPTHLIKTRGQQVTLRCSPKSGHDTVSWYQQALGQGPQFIFQYYEEEERQRGNFPDRFSGHQFPNYSSELNVNALLLGDSALYLCASSQDRGSNNYGYTFGSGTRLTVV.